Following are 10 T cell receptor beta chains from one sample sequenced in a study of T cell repertoires in cytomegalovirus infection. One entry per CDR3 protein, called by TCRdb with MiXCR from the reads. The sample lists over 300,000 distinct CDR3 sequences; 17% were seen once. Sample: PBMCs. These receptors all come from a human donor in good health (CMV status not recorded). Some clones in this sample may be carry-over from other donors' samples.

In DNA, the CDR3 is TGTGCCAGCAGGCCATTCTCGAGCACAGATACGCAGTATTTT. Protein product: CASRPFSSTDTQYF. The chain is built from TRBV6-5 and TRBJ2-3, with D hard to call. The CDR3 sequence is 14 residues long. In germline, CDR1 is MNHEY, CDR2 SVGAGI. Trimming shortened V by 6 bases and J by 0 bases, and 10 bases separated the two germline ends.

This clonotype was seen at least ten times. The rearrangement links TRBV7-8 to TRBJ2-5; 7 bases align to TRBD2. After removal of 5 bases from V and 1 base from J, the junction contained 7 bases not matched to a gene. The CDR3 covers 15 residues. Germline V gives CDR1 SGHVS, CDR2 FQNEAQ. The CDR3 DNA reads TGTGCCAGCAGCCCACGGGTAGCGGGCCAAGAGACCCAGTACTTC. It yields the protein CASSPRVAGQETQYF.

This clonotype appeared many times. V usage is TRBV5-4 and J usage is TRBJ1-2, with D maybe TRBD1 (6 bases). Germline V gene sequence: CDR1 SGHNT, CDR2 YYREEE (reference sequence). With 2 bases removed from V and 5 bases from J, the gap between germline ends came to 16 bases. The CDR3 has 15 residues. Written as DNA, the CDR3 is TGTGCCAGCAGCTTTAACAGGCCTCAGGGGTATGGCTACACCTTC. The encoded protein is CASSFNRPQGYGYTF. Drawing the rest from reference TRBV5-4 and TRBJ1-2, the complete variable domain is ETGVTQSPTHLIKTRGQQVTLRCSSQSGHNTVSWYQQALGQGPQFIFQYYREEENGRGNFPPRFSGLQFPNYSSELNVNALELDDSALYLCASSFNRPQGYGYTFGSGTRLTVV.

This clonotype showed up just a few times. The gene calls are TRBV9 and TRBJ2-3; 12 bases are a match to TRBD2. This CDR3 contains 17 residues. Germline assignment: CDR1 SGDLS and CDR2 YYNGEE. The trim removed 1 base at V and 3 bases at J, leaving 6 bases unmatched. CDR3 DNA: TGTGCCAGCAGCGTAAGGTCTAGCGGGGGGGCAACAGATACGCAGTATTTT. It yields the protein CASSVRSSGGATDTQYF.

This rearrangement joins TRBV12-3 or TRBV12-4 to TRBJ2-3; 8 bases are shared with TRBD2. V lost 6 bases and J lost 8; bases outside the gene matches: 10. CDR3 size: 14 residues. The CDR3 bases are TGTGCCAGCAGCTTACTAGCGGCCAGGGGTACGCAGTATTTT. Its translation is CASSLLAARGTQYF.

This clonotype appeared a few times. V is TRBV27 and J is TRBJ2-3; the D is unclear. This CDR3 has 13 amino acids. Trimming pared 0 bases from V and 7 bases from J, leaving 8 bases between. The germline CDR1 and CDR2 sequences are MNHEY and SMNVEV (reference sequence). The CDR3 protein is CASSLSGRYTQYF. The CDR3 coding sequence is TGTGCCAGCAGTTTATCCGGACGGTATACGCAGTATTTT.

The chain combines TRBV28 with TRBJ1-4; D is undetermined. The CDR3 spans 19 residues. The V end was cut by 5 bases, the J end by 0 bases, with 22 bases between. Per the germline V gene, CDR1 is MDHEN and CDR2 is SYDVKM. CDR3 region: CASSPLDPQQPATNEKLFF. As DNA, the CDR3 is TGTGCCAGCAGTCCCCTAGACCCCCAACAGCCCGCAACTAATGAAAAACTGTTTTTT.

V usage is TRBV5-1 and J usage is TRBJ2-1; 8 positions match TRBD1. The V segment lost 4 bases and the J segment 3 bases; nucleotides outside the gene matches: 6. Per the germline V gene, CDR1 is SGHRS and CDR2 is YFSETQ. The CDR3 has 15 amino acids. In DNA form, the CDR3 reads TGCGCCAGCAGCACCGGGACAGGCAACTACAATGAGCAGTTCTTC. Translating gives CASSTGTGNYNEQFF.

This clonotype has a count of ten or more. The V call is TRBV6-6, the J call TRBJ2-5; 7 bases are a match to TRBD1. Germline CDR1 MNHNY, CDR2 SVGAGI (reference sequence). Trimming at V came to 8 bases and at J to 4 bases, leaving 4 bases not matched to a gene. The CDR3 runs to 12 residues. CDR3 sequence: CASRQGRETQYF. As DNA, the CDR3 is TGTGCCAGCCGACAGGGAAGAGAGACCCAGTACTTC.

The chain couples TRBV10-3 to TRBJ2-4, with 9 bases fitting TRBD1. J was trimmed by 2 bases and V by 6 bases; bases with no gene match: 11. Germline V CDR1 and CDR2: ENHRY, SYGVKD. This CDR3 is built from 17 residues. The CDR3 loop reads CAISQAPQGATKNIQYF. CDR3 bases: TGTGCCATCAGCCAAGCCCCACAGGGGGCTACCAAAAACATTCAGTACTTC.